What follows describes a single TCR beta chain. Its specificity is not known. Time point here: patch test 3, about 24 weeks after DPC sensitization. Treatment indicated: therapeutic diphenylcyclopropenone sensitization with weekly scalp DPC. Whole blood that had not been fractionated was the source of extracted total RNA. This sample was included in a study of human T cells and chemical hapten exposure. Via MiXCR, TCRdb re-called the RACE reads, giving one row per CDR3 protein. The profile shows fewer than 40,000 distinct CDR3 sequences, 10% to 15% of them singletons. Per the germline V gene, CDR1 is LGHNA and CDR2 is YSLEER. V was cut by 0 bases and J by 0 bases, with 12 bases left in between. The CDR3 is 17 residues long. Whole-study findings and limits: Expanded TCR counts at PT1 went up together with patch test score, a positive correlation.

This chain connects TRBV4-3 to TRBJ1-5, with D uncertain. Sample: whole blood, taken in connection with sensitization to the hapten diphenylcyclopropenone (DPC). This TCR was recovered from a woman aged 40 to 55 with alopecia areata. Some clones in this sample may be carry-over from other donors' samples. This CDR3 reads CASSQEVPDYSNQPQHF. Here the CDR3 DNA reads TGCGCCAGCAGCCAAGAGGTCCCCGACTATAGCAATCAGCCCCAGCATTTT.